Listed below are T cell receptor beta chains from one sample, sequenced in a study of shared clonotypes between healthy human individuals. Produced via immunoSEQ multiplex PCR; TCRdb's table is partial and in-frame only. The sample yields about 1.5 million clones, roughly 96% seen once. Sequencing was performed on naive CD4+ T cells sorted from blood. The receptor set was obtained from a man in his thirties or forties in good health. Both conserved end residues are trimmed from each CDR3.

v_gene	j_gene	CDR3aa
TRBV27	TRBJ2-3	ASSWGRTTDTQY
TRBV5-1	TRBJ1-5	ASSLGQGRNQPQH
TRBV25-1	TRBJ1-1	ASSESGRTNTEAF
TRBV7-8	TRBJ1-5	ASSLDRGIVQPQH
TRBV28	TRBJ1-1	ASSPPGGRSTEAF
TRBV4-3	TRBJ1-1	ASSLRRGTEAF
TRBV28	TRBJ2-1	ASLPTAGFLNEQF
TRBV5-1	TRBJ2-2	ASSFEVFNTGELF
TRBV6-5	TRBJ2-2	ASSPMGVGTGELF
TRBV19	TRBJ2-5	ATNIQGGETQY
TRBV7-7	TRBJ2-1	ASSLGAQATHNEQF
TRBV27	TRBJ2-1	ASSPLVGSGINEQF
TRBV29-1	TRBJ2-7	SVVQGSYEQY
TRBV11-2	TRBJ2-3	ASSFGPPDTQY